Listed below are T cell receptor beta chains from one sample, sequenced in a study of tumor-infiltrating lymphocytes in primary liver carcinoma. TCRdb re-called the multiplex PCR reads with MiXCR, one entry per CDR3 protein. Of more than 150,000 distinct CDR3 sequences listed, 50% to 75% are singletons. Sequencing used peripheral blood. The receptors here all came from a man aged 40-55 years with primary liver carcinoma and hepatitis B virus infection. Each CDR3 is given with its conserved first and last residue. D genes are given only for firm matches. Some rows mark clone size as missing; the rest say once, few, many or name a class of expanded clone.

abundance,v_gene,d_gene,j_gene,CDR3aa,CDR3nt
-,TRBV28,-,TRBJ1-5,CASSSQDDFVAQHF,TGTGCCAGCAGTTCTCAGGACGATTTCGTTGCCCAGCATTTT
-,TRBV10-1,TRBD2,TRBJ2-3,CASSGKLAGSADTQYF,TGCGCCAGCAGTGGGAAACTAGCGGGAAGTGCAGATACGCAGTATTTT
few,TRBV28,-,TRBJ1-6,CASSLIDPYNSPLHF,TGTGCCAGCAGTTTAATCGATCCTTATAATTCACCCCTCCACTTT
few,TRBV10-3,-,TRBJ2-2,CAISYSDGELFF,TGTGCCATCAGCTACTCCGACGGGGAGCTGTTTTTT
-,TRBV5-6,-,TRBJ2-1,CASSPAGTVYNEQFF,TGTGCCAGCAGCCCGGCCGGGACGGTTTACAATGAGCAGTTCTTC
-,TRBV6-5,-,TRBJ2-1,CASSAPRGAGTNEQIF,TGTGCCAGCAGTGCCCCTCGTGGGGCAGGAACCAATGAGCAGATCTTC
-,TRBV28,-,TRBJ1-1,CTSTDRLRVAFF,TGTACCAGCACCGACAGGTTAAGGGTAGCTTTCTTT
-,TRBV29-1,-,TRBJ2-1,CSVESETQSF,TGCAGCGTTGAAAGCGAGACGCAGTCCTTC
few,TRBV12-3/TRBV12-4,TRBD1,TRBJ2-7,CASSDFGTALEQYF,TGTGCCAGCAGTGATTTCGGGACAGCCCTCGAGCAGTACTTC
-,TRBV4-1,-,TRBJ2-7,CASSQGTCGYEQYF,TGCGCCAGCAGCCAAGGAACTTGCGGCTACGAGCAGTACTTC
-,TRBV5-5,-,TRBJ1-4,CASSLVAATNEKLFF,TGTGCCAGCAGCTTGGTGGCAGCAACTAATGAAAAACTGTTTTTT
many,TRBV11-2,-,TRBJ2-5,CASSQQETQYF,TGTGCCAGCAGCCAACAAGAGACCCAGTACTTC
-,TRBV10-2,-,TRBJ2-3,CASSGALPPTDTQYF,TGCGCCAGCAGCGGGGCCCTTCCCCCCACAGATACGCAGTATTTT
few,TRBV29-1,-,TRBJ2-2,CSVEGTATGELFF,TGCAGCGTTGAAGGGACTGCCACCGGGGAGCTGTTTTTT
-,TRBV6-2/TRBV6-3,-,TRBJ1-5,CASSYSRQVSNQPQHF,TGTGCCAGCAGTTACTCTCGGCAGGTGAGCAATCAGCCCCAGCATTTT
few,TRBV28,TRBD2,TRBJ2-1,CASSLSASGDNEQFF,TGTGCCAGCAGTTTATCGGCTAGCGGGGACAATGAGCAGTTCTTC
few,TRBV6-1,TRBD1,TRBJ1-2,CASSRGGQSGYTF,TGTGCCAGCAGTAGAGGGGGCCAGAGTGGCTACACCTTC
-,TRBV6-5,TRBD2,TRBJ2-3,CASSLLGLAGSRDTQYF,TGTGCCAGCAGTCTCCTGGGACTAGCGGGTAGCAGAGATACGCAGTATTTT
-,TRBV25-1,-,TRBJ2-3,CASSEIQGSTDTQYF,TGTGCCAGCAGTGAAATTCAGGGAAGCACAGATACGCAGTATTTT
few,TRBV6-5,-,TRBJ2-7,CASSLTSGGDYEQYF,TGTGCCAGCAGTCTGACGTCAGGAGGGGACTACGAGCAGTACTTC